This record concerns one TCR beta chain sequence. This sample was included in a study of blood T cell repertoires in COVID-19. In the study's own analysis: Reference gene primers were amplified, and this amplification served to estimate nucleated cell counts. Profiled with immunoSEQ multiplex PCR; TCRdb holds only in-frame clones, not every one. V and J calls plus clone size are reproduced from that table; the DNA served to infer D and trimming. The repertoire includes about 250,000 clones, 70% to 90% of them detected once, and around 6.5% sits in the top ten. V gave up 10 bases and J gave up 8 bases; unmatched junction bases: 11. The CDR3 is made up of 13 amino acids. Germline assignment: CDR1 SGHTA and CDR2 FQGNSA.

What was sequenced was peripheral blood. The chain combines TRBV7-2 with TRBJ2-1; 7 nucleotides match TRBD1. The TCR comes from a young woman with COVID-19, enrolled during active disease. The CDR3 spells CAIMPQGDHEQFF. The CDR3 DNA follows: TGTGCCATCATGCCCCAGGGGGACCATGAGCAGTTCTTC.